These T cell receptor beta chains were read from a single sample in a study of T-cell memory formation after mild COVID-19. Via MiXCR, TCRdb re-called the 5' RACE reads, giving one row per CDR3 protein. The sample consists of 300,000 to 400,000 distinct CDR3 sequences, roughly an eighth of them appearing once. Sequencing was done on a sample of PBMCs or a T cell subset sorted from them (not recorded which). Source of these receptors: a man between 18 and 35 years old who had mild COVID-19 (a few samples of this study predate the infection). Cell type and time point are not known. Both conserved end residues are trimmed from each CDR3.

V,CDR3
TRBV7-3,ASSLTGSWAETQY
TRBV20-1,SAHRGLGYGYT
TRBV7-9,ASSPGLALDTQY
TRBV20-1,SASGDRENQPQH
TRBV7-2,ASSARFNTGELF
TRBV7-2,ASSLAGGLAGREF
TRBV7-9,ASSLPGHPYNEQF
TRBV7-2,ASSTDSTSRFFEQY
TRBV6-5,ASSAGQPYGYT
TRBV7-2,ASSFGRGMGNQPQH
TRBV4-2,ASSQRLFPDTQY
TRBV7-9,ASSFYNQPQH
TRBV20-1,SALVPSYEQY
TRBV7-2,ASSFIVRH
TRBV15,ATRDPTGPYEQY
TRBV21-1,ASSQGEGRHTEAF
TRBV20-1,SATGTGEIGELF
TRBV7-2,ASSLRQGAGTGELF
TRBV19,ASSKQGYMNTEAF
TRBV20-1,SALAGGPGNEQF
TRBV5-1,ASSPRQGVDTQY
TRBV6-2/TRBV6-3,ASRGRTGATEAF
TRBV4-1,ASSQGRGGNQPQH
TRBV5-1,ASSAGTPGTEAF
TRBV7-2,ASSFSGGEETQY
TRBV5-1,ASNDLAGGTDTQY
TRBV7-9,ASSSTAGGYGYT
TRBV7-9,ASSQMGTGTDTQY
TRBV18,ASSPSVGQSNTEAF
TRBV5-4,ASSLQEGSTDTQY
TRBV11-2,ASSPPPDRQIYNEQF
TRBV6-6,ASSRLSGGLGDTQY
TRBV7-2,ASSLNPRETQY
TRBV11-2,ASIPRTDTQY
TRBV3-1,ASSLGVGSNQPQH
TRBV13,ASSLVKQGRGYNEQF
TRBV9,ASSALGDNGYT
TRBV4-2,ASSQGAQGETQY
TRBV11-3,ASRSSAGDGTGANVLT
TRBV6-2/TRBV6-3,ASSSVRRPDKY
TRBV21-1,ASSPRTVESTDTQY
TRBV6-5,ASSYEGNQPQH